The entry that follows covers one T cell receptor (beta chain) sequence. Its antigen is unidentified. These data come from a study of cytomegalovirus exposure and HLA in healthy donors. About the study: An earlier analysis identified approximately 110 million unique TCR beta sequences in 150 million to 200 million T cells. Study-level findings and limits: When analyzed later, a missense DCLRE1C variant was found to be linked to TCR beta V- and J-gene trimming.

The germline CDR1 and CDR2 sequences are SGHRS and YFSETQ. The CDR3 spans 15 residues. The V segment lost 0 bases and the J segment 1 base; nucleotides outside the gene matches: 4. The PCR contained 60 Vbeta and 13 Jbeta primers. Assay used: immunoSEQ multiplex PCR; TCRdb lists only in-frame clones, some missing. The table has about 160,000 clones, more than 75% seen once. Sequencing used PBMCs. This TCR was sampled from a girl aged 2 to 9 in good health and CMV-seropositive. The chain recombines TRBV5-1 with TRBJ2-7; TRBD2 matches 7 bases. CDR3 region: CASSLGSGGSYEQYF. CDR3 sequence (DNA): TGCGCCAGCAGCTTGGGATCGGGAGGTTCCTACGAGCAGTACTTC.